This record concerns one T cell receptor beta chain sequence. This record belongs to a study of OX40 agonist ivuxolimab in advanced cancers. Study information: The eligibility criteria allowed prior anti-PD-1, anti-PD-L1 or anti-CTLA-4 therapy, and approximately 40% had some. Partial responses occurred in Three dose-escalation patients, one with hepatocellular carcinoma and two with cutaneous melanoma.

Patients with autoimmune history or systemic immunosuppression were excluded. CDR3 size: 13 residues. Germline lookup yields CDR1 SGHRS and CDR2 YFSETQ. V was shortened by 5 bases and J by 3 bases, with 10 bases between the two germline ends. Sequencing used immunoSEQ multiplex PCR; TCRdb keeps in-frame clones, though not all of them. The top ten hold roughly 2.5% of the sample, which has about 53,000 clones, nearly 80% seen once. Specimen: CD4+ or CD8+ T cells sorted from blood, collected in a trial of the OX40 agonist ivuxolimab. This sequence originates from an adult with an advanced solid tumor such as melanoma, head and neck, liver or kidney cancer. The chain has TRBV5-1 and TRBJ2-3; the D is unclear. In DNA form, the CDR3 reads TGCGCCAGCAGATATACAATGACAGATACGCAGTATTTT. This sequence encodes CASRYTMTDTQYF. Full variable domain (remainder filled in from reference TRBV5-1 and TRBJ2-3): KAGVTQTPRYLIKTRGQQVTLSCSPISGHRSVSWYQQTPGQGLQFLFEYFSETQRNKGNFPGRFSGRQFSNSRSEMNVSTLELGDSALYLCASRYTMTDTQYFGPGTRLTVL.